These 25 T cell receptor beta chains came from one sample sequenced in a study of blood T cells in healthy people across ages. Primed by a sample-barcoded 5' primer and a J-beta primer mix, a second PCR proceeded for roughly 6 to 12 cycles. MiXCR, applied by TCRdb to the 5' RACE reads, yields one record per CDR3 protein. Here the sample spans over 950,000 distinct CDR3 sequences, roughly 51% being singletons. Sequencing used blood. Receptor source: an older woman in good health.

This sequence joins TRBV29-1 and TRBJ2-5; 9 bases agree with TRBD1. V gave up 0 bases and J gave up 2 bases; unmatched junction bases: 10. The CDR3 sequence is 17 residues long. From germline, CDR1 is SQVTM and CDR2 ANQGSEA. CDR3 sequence reads: CSVEDRTGVLNQETQYF. The DNA for the CDR3 is TGCAGCGTTGAAGACAGGACAGGGGTCCTAAATCAAGAGACCCAGTACTTC.

This clonotype was counted a few times. The chain uses TRBV10-2 and TRBJ2-6; possibly TRBD1 or TRBD2 for D (6 bases each). The CDR3 sequence is 18 residues long. The V end lost 4 bases, the J end lost 0 bases, and 16 bases lay between the germline ends. Germline V CDR1 and CDR2: WSHSY, SAAADI. CDR3: CASSGLRGEASGANVLTF. CDR3 nucleotide sequence: TGCGCCAGCAGTGGTCTTAGGGGGGAGGCCTCTGGGGCCAACGTCCTGACTTTC.

The V call is TRBV20-1, the J call TRBJ2-3; D may be TRBD2 (6 bases). CDR1 is DFQATT and CDR2 is SNEGSKA in the germline V gene (reference sequence). The CDR3 runs 14 residues. V was cut by 2 bases and J by 0 bases, with 9 bases left in between. CDR3: CSARLAQSTDTQYF. The CDR3 DNA reads as TGCAGTGCTAGACTAGCGCAAAGCACAGATACGCAGTATTTT.

CDR3 sequence reads: CASRNRKGFTVGSEQYF. The DNA of the CDR3 is TGTGCCAGCAGGAATAGGAAGGGGTTTACGGTTGGATCCGAGCAGTACTTC. The rearrangement links TRBV28 to TRBJ2-7, with a possible D match to TRBD1 (5 bases). This CDR3 has 17 residues. CDR1 and CDR2 from the germline V gene are MDHEN and SYDVKM. V was clipped by 6 bases and J by 6 bases, with 27 bases between them.

V and J are TRBV5-1 and TRBJ2-7, with 8 bases aligning to TRBD2. Germline V CDR1 and CDR2: SGHRS, YFSETQ. The ends lost 3 bases at V and 3 bases at J; junction bases unmatched: 2. The CDR3 has 13 amino acids. CDR3 nucleotide sequence: TGCGCCAGCAGCTACACTAGCGGCTACGAGCAGTACTTC. This encodes CASSYTSGYEQYF.

The V call is TRBV7-2, the J call TRBJ2-1; 8 nucleotides match TRBD2. Germline V gene sequence: CDR1 SGHTA, CDR2 FQGNSA. After removal of 6 bases from V and 9 bases from J, the junction contained 7 bases not matched to a gene. The CDR3 length is 13 residues. CDR3 sequence (DNA): TGTGCCAGCAGTAAGCCGGGACTAGGTGAGCAGTTCTTC. Amino acid sequence: CASSKPGLGEQFF.

The rearrangement links TRBV20-1 to TRBJ1-5; perhaps TRBD1 as D (5 bases). CDR3 size: 14 residues. Germline V gene data show CDR1 as DFQATT and CDR2 as SNEGSKA (reference sequence). Trimming took 5 bases from V and 2 from J, leaving 13 bases between them. The CDR3 loop is CSAARGWGNQPQHF. In DNA, the CDR3 is TGCAGTGCTGCAAGGGGCTGGGGCAATCAGCCCCAGCATTTT.

This clonotype was detected a few times. The V gene is TRBV12-3 or TRBV12-4, the J gene TRBJ2-1; unclear D gene. The CDR3 extends over 13 amino acids. The ends were cut back, 3 bases at V and 4 bases at J, with 7 bases in the middle. DNA for the CDR3: TGTGCCAGCAGTTTTAAGGGATACAATGAGCAGTTCTTC. It yields the protein CASSFKGYNEQFF.

This clonotype was seen many times. The chain recombines TRBV4-2 with TRBJ1-4; D is unclear. The CDR3 sequence is 15 residues long. V was clipped by 2 bases and J by 4 bases, with 11 bases between them. Germline V gene sequence: CDR1 LGHNA, CDR2 YNFKEQ. CDR3 coding DNA: TGTGCCAGCAGCCAAATTTCGGGTTTTAATGAAAAACTGTTTTTT. Its translation is CASSQISGFNEKLFF.

There are many counts of this clonotype. The rearrangement uses TRBV2 and TRBJ2-7; 10 bases are a match to TRBD1. The CDR3 spans 14 residues. V was clipped by 10 bases and J by 5 bases; unmatched bases: 11. The V gene's germline CDR1 is SNHLY and CDR2 FYNNEI. This CDR3 is CATTLDRGRDEQYF. CDR3 bases: TGTGCCACCACCCTGGACAGGGGGAGGGACGAGCAGTACTTC. Supplemented by reference TRBV2 and TRBJ2-7, the full variable domain reads EPEVTQTPSHQVTQMGQEVILRCVPISNHLYFYWYRQILGQKVEFLVSFYNNEISEKSEIFDDQFSVERPDGSNFTLKIRSTKLEDSAMYFCATTLDRGRDEQYFGPGTRLTVT.

The chain uses TRBV3-1 and TRBJ2-7; 9 positions agree with TRBD1. The CDR3 covers 16 residues. In germline, CDR1 is LGHDT, CDR2 YNNKEL (reference sequence). The J segment lost 5 bases and the V segment lost 4 bases, leaving 12 bases of the junction unmatched. Here the CDR3 DNA reads TGTGCCAGCAGCCCCCAAATGGGACAGGGAAGGGACGAGCAGTACTTC. Protein: CASSPQMGQGRDEQYF.

The chain has TRBV29-1 and TRBJ2-1, with D unclear. The V gene lost 6 bases and the J gene lost 4 bases, with 22 bases spanning the gap. This CDR3 is built from 16 residues. Germline V gene data show CDR1 as SQVTM and CDR2 as ANQGSEA. The CDR3 is CSVPGFHSPFYNEQFF. The CDR3 nucleotides are TGCAGCGTACCCGGTTTTCATAGCCCGTTTTACAATGAGCAGTTCTTC.

V and J are TRBV29-1 and TRBJ2-4, with TRBD1 as a possible D gene (6 bases). Trimming took 6 bases from V and 16 from J, leaving 19 bases between them. The CDR3 is 11 amino acids. Germline V gene data show CDR1 as SQVTM and CDR2 as ANQGSEA. CDR3 loop: CSVKVGHHPYF. CDR3 nucleotide sequence: TGCAGCGTCAAAGTGGGACACCATCCCTACTTC.

This clonotype was found a few times. In DNA, the CDR3 is TGTGCCAGCGATCGAGCCACTTTCACAGATACGCAGTATTTT. It codes for CASDRATFTDTQYF. The chain is built from TRBV7-2 and TRBJ2-3; D unclear. CDR1 is SGHTA and CDR2 is FQGNSA in the germline V gene. The V gene lost 8 bases and the J gene lost 2 bases, with 14 bases spanning the gap. The CDR3 runs to 14 residues. The variable domain in full, completed from reference TRBV7-2 and TRBJ2-3, reads GAGVSQSPSNKVTEKGKDVELRCDPISGHTALYWYRQSLGQGLEFLIYFQGNSAPDKSGLPSDRFSAERTGGSVSTLTIQRTQQEDSAVYLCASDRATFTDTQYFGPGTRLTVL.

The chain uses TRBV7-8 and TRBJ1-1, with D possibly being TRBD1 (6 bases). V was trimmed by 2 bases and J by 2 bases, leaving 12 bases between them. Germline V gene sequence: CDR1 SGHVS, CDR2 FQNEAQ. The CDR3 extends over 15 amino acids. CDR3 loop: CASSLSGGANTEAFF. The DNA for the CDR3 is TGTGCCAGCAGCTTAAGTGGGGGGGCCAACACTGAAGCTTTCTTT.

This chain links TRBV21-1 with TRBJ2-2; the table's D call, TRBD1, has no DNA check behind it. TRBV21-1 is a documented pseudogene. The CDR3 has 16 residues. This CDR3 is CASSKAWTVKAGELFF. The CDR3 DNA sequence: TGTGCCAGCAGCAAGGCGTGGACAGTTAAGGCCGGGGAGCTGTTTTTT.

The rearrangement links TRBV21-1 to TRBJ1-5; TRBD1 reflects the table's D call only, with no check against the DNA. TRBV21-1 counts as a pseudogene. The CDR3 runs to 15 residues. DNA for the CDR3: TGTGCCAGCAACCCGGGCAGGGCGGGCAATCAGCCCCAGCATTTT. Translating gives CASNPGRAGNQPQHF.

The genes are TRBV4-1 and TRBJ2-7; TRBD2 agrees at 8 bases. CDR1 and CDR2 (germline): MGHRA, YSYEKL. Unmatched junction bases numbered 8, after V lost 2 bases and J lost 5 bases. This CDR3 region has 15 residues. This chain's CDR3 is CASSQLREAKNEQYF. The DNA for the CDR3 is TGCGCCAGCAGCCAACTGCGGGAGGCTAAAAACGAGCAGTACTTC.

The V gene is TRBV12-3 or TRBV12-4, the J gene TRBJ1-2; D uncertain. V was cut by 6 bases and J by 5 bases, with 13 bases left in between. This CDR3 is built from 13 residues. CDR3 residues: CASRPQEPYGYTF. The DNA for the CDR3 is TGTGCCAGCAGGCCGCAGGAACCTTATGGCTACACCTTC.

The chain employs TRBV11-2 and TRBJ2-4; D is undetermined. The assigned J gene may be wrong: the sequence end matches TRBJ2-7 better. CDR1 is SGHAT, CDR2 FQNNGV, per germline. The CDR3 sequence is 14 residues long. The CDR3 sequence: CASSLEDGNYEQYF. CDR3 bases: TGTGCCAGCAGCTTAGAAGACGGAAACTACGAGCAGTACTTC.

The chain is built from TRBV4-1 and TRBJ2-5, with 9 bases aligning to TRBD2. V shed 1 base and J 2 bases; nucleotides not matched to a gene: 14. This CDR3 has 19 amino acids. From germline, CDR1 is MGHRA and CDR2 YSYEKL. The CDR3 DNA is TGCGCCAGCAGCCAAGGGAGGGAGATAGCGGGAGAGGGTCAAGAGACCCAGTACTTC. Its translation: CASSQGREIAGEGQETQYF.

This chain connects TRBV12-3 or TRBV12-4 to TRBJ2-7; D is undetermined. The germline V and J ends were trimmed by 3 bases and 2 bases, with 11 bases remaining between them. There are 14 residues in the CDR3. CDR3 loop: CASSLTEPTYEQYF. CDR3 sequence (DNA): TGTGCCAGCAGTTTGACGGAGCCTACCTACGAGCAGTACTTC.

This clonotype was counted between two and nine times. The gene calls are TRBV7-6 and TRBJ1-2, with 9 bases that match TRBD1. The germline V gene encodes CDR1 SGHVS and CDR2 FNYEAQ. This CDR3 spans 15 amino acids. Trimming at V came to 4 bases and at J to 4 bases, leaving 7 bases not matched to a gene. The CDR3 loop is CASSSTGTGSYGYTF. CDR3 coding DNA: TGTGCCAGCAGCTCAACCGGGACAGGGTCCTATGGCTACACCTTC.

This clonotype has a handful of counts. This chain connects TRBV3-1 to TRBJ2-7; D remains unclear. The germline V gene has CDR1 LGHDT and CDR2 YNNKEL (reference sequence). The ends were cut back, 0 bases at V and 5 bases at J, with 8 bases in the middle. The CDR3 has 13 residues. The CDR3 here is CASSQDARNEQYF. The CDR3 region has the DNA TGTGCCAGCAGCCAAGACGCGAGAAACGAGCAGTACTTC.

The chain employs TRBV7-9 and TRBJ2-7; tentatively, D is TRBD2 (6 bases). V was shortened by 4 bases and J by 0 bases, with 10 bases between the two germline ends. The CDR3 has 14 residues. Germline CDR1 and CDR2: SEHNR and FQNEAQ (reference sequence). The CDR3 DNA is TGTGCCAGCAGCTCAATCGGGGGCTCCTACGAGCAGTACTTC. Protein product: CASSSIGGSYEQYF.